These 25 T cell receptor beta chains came from one sample sequenced in a study of T cell responses to AZD1222 COVID-19 vaccine. Only in-frame clones appear in the TCRdb table, and some are missing; sequencing was by immunoSEQ multiplex PCR. Of under 90,000 clones in the sample, roughly 85% were seen once. The starting material was peripheral blood, obtained 28 days after the second AZD1222 dose. The receptors were sampled from an adult who received the AZD1222 COVID-19 vaccine.

The chain recombines TRBV6-5 with TRBJ2-2, with D possibly matching TRBD2 (5 bases). Germline-derived CDR1 and CDR2 are MNHEY and SVGAGI. The V end was cut by 6 bases, the J end by 7 bases, with 6 bases between. This CDR3 is built from 11 residues. The CDR3 coding sequence is TGTGCCAGCAGGGGGAGCGGGGAGCTGTTTTTT. Translation: CASRGSGELFF.

The J gene is TRBJ1-2, the V gene TRBV7-2; possibly TRBD1 for D (5 bases). Germline values: CDR1 SGHTA, CDR2 FQGNSA. The CDR3 is 13 residues long. Trimming shortened V by 5 bases and J by 7 bases, and 14 bases separated the two germline ends. CDR3 DNA sequence: TGTGCCAGCAGCCCCCTGGGGGTTGCTGGCTACACCTTC. It encodes CASSPLGVAGYTF.

The chain joins TRBV24-1 to TRBJ1-1; unclear D gene. CDR3 length: 15 amino acids. V gave up 3 bases and J gave up 2 bases, with 12 bases separating them. Germline V gene data show CDR1 as KGHDR and CDR2 as SFDVKD. CDR3 in DNA: TGTGCCACCAGTGATAGTACGGGAGGAAACACTGAAGCTTTCTTT. Translated: CATSDSTGGNTEAFF.

This clone was seen once. The gene calls are TRBV7-9 and TRBJ2-1; the match to TRBD2 covers 8 bases. The V segment lost 5 bases and the J segment 4 bases; nucleotides outside the gene matches: 7. CDR3 length equals 15 residues. From germline, CDR1 is SEHNR and CDR2 FQNEAQ (reference sequence). CDR3 in amino acids: CASSPALAGYNEQFF. The CDR3 bases are TGTGCCAGCAGCCCCGCGCTAGCGGGTTACAATGAGCAGTTCTTC.

This clone was observed a single time. This chain joins TRBV30 and TRBJ1-2; tentatively, D is TRBD1 (5 bases). Germline V gene lookup returns CDR1 GTSNPN and CDR2 SVGIG (reference sequence). Trimming cost V 5 bases and J 3 bases, with 19 bases left between them. The CDR3 is 15 amino acids. CDR3 residues: CAWGGGFSPHYGYTF. The CDR3 DNA sequence: TGTGCCTGGGGTGGGGGTTTCTCGCCCCACTATGGCTACACCTTC.

The V and J genes are TRBV4-3 and TRBJ1-5, with TRBD1 as a possible D gene (5 bases). The CDR3 spans 17 residues. The germline V gene has CDR1 LGHNA and CDR2 YSLEER. Trimming removed 1 base from V and 0 bases from J, with 13 bases in between. CDR3 sequence: CASSQAWGTYSNQPQHF. DNA of the CDR3: TGCGCCAGCAGCCAAGCTTGGGGGACGTATAGCAATCAGCCCCAGCATTTT.

The chain recombines TRBV11-2 with TRBJ2-1; weak D call: TRBD1 (6 bases). Germline assignment: CDR1 SGHAT and CDR2 FQNNGV. Trimming shortened V by 3 bases and J by 3 bases, and 9 bases separated the two germline ends. There are 14 residues in the CDR3. DNA of the CDR3: TGTGCCAGCAGCTTGGGGGACAACTACAATGAGCAGTTCTTC. It specifies CASSLGDNYNEQFF.

The chain has TRBV7-2 and TRBJ2-1; perhaps D is TRBD1 or TRBD2 (5 bases each). Trimming stripped 10 bases from V and 3 bases from J, with 13 bases between. This CDR3 spans 13 amino acids. Germline V gives CDR1 SGHTA, CDR2 FQGNSA. The CDR3 DNA sequence: TGTGCCACCGCACTAGGGGTCTACAATGAGCAGTTCTTC. Its translation is CATALGVYNEQFF.

The chain combines TRBV6-5 with TRBJ1-1, with D unclear. This CDR3 contains 15 residues. V was trimmed by 0 bases and J by 7 bases, leaving 15 bases between them. The germline CDR1 and CDR2 sequences are MNHEY and SVGAGI. The CDR3 protein is CASSYSRAPYGEAFF. CDR3 DNA sequence: TGTGCCAGCAGTTACTCGAGGGCCCCCTATGGTGAAGCTTTCTTT.

CDR3 amino acids: CAWSVDSNQPQHF. In DNA, the CDR3 is TGTGCCTGGAGTGTAGATAGCAATCAGCCCCAGCATTTT. The J gene is TRBJ1-5, the V gene TRBV30, with unresolved D. This CDR3 spans 13 amino acids. Germline CDR1 and CDR2: GTSNPN and SVGIG (reference sequence). Trimming took off 0 bases at V and 0 bases at J, with 3 bases between the two ends. The full variable domain, in which reference TRBV30 and TRBJ1-5 provide the parts outside the CDR3, is SQTIHQWPATLVQPVGSPLSLECTVEGTSNPNLYWYRQAAGRGLQLLFYSVGIGQISSEVPQNLSASRPQDRQFILSSKKLLLSDSGFYLCAWSVDSNQPQHFGDGTRLSIL.

This clone appeared a few times. CDR3 amino acids: CASSEVEFKGRVYGYTF. The CDR3 region has the DNA TGTGCCAGCAGTGAGGTGGAGTTCAAGGGGCGCGTCTATGGCTACACCTTC. The chain carries TRBV2 and TRBJ1-2; D might be TRBD1 (5 bases). V lost 3 bases and J 4 bases, leaving 21 bases between the germline ends. The CDR3 contains 17 residues. Looked up from germline, CDR1 is SNHLY and CDR2 is FYNNEI.

The chain is built from TRBV24-1 and TRBJ2-1; 9 bases are shared with TRBD2. With V trimmed by 3 bases and J by 6 bases, 8 bases remained unmatched. Germline CDR1 and CDR2: KGHDR and SFDVKD. The CDR3 is 16 amino acids. In nucleotides, the CDR3 is TGTGCCACCAGTGATCGAAGCGGGAGGAATCGCAATGAGCAGTTCTTC. It codes for CATSDRSGRNRNEQFF.

V gene TRBV7-2 combines with J gene TRBJ2-3; TRBD2 agrees at 12 bases. This CDR3 is built from 16 residues. Losses at the gene ends were 5 bases for V and 10 bases for J; bases not matched to a gene: 13. In germline, CDR1 is SGHTA, CDR2 FQGNSA. CDR3 sequence reads: CASSLDLAGGSTAQYF. CDR3 coding DNA: TGTGCCAGCAGCCTAGATCTAGCGGGAGGGTCCACTGCGCAGTATTTT.

The V and J genes are TRBV11-1 and TRBJ2-7; 8 bases map to TRBD1. The germline V gene encodes CDR1 SGHAT and CDR2 FQDESV (reference sequence). This CDR3 has 13 amino acids. J was trimmed by 2 bases and V by 6 bases; bases with no gene match: 3. The CDR3 region has the DNA TGTGCCAGCAGAGGGACAGGACCCTACGAGCAGTACTTC. Protein: CASRGTGPYEQYF.

This clone appeared a single time. This rearrangement joins TRBV7-2 to TRBJ2-1, with D tentatively TRBD1 (5 bases). From germline, CDR1 is SGHTA and CDR2 FQGNSA. The CDR3 is 17 amino acids. Trimming removed 3 bases at V and 0 bases at J, with 15 bases between. The CDR3 nucleotides read TGTGCCAGCAGCTTGGGGTTAGGGGCGAGCTCCTACAATGAGCAGTTCTTC. It encodes CASSLGLGASSYNEQFF.

This chain links TRBV2 with TRBJ2-3; 11 bases line up with TRBD2. The CDR3 extends over 14 amino acids. Trimming cost V 7 bases and J 8 bases; bases outside gene matches: 8. CDR1 SNHLY and CDR2 FYNNEI come from the germline V gene. CDR3 DNA: TGTGCCAGCACCTTAGGGACTAGCGGCCCTACGCAGTATTTT. Its protein is CASTLGTSGPTQYF.

V gene TRBV28 combines with J gene TRBJ1-2, with TRBD1 matching 8 bases. This CDR3 has 12 amino acids. Germline V gene data show CDR1 as MDHEN and CDR2 as SYDVKM. V lost 6 bases and J lost 8; bases outside the gene matches: 5. CDR3 region: CASRGAGGGYTF. In nucleotides, the CDR3 is TGTGCCAGCAGGGGGGCAGGGGGCGGCTACACCTTC.

The chain is built from TRBV4-1 and TRBJ2-4; unclear D gene. V dropped 1 base and J dropped 0 bases, with 7 bases sitting between them. The CDR3 runs 15 residues. Looked up from germline, CDR1 is MGHRA and CDR2 is YSYEKL. The CDR3 DNA sequence: TGCGCCAGCAGCCAAGCGACGGTAGCCAAAAACATTCAGTACTTC. Protein sequence: CASSQATVAKNIQYF.

The chain uses TRBV27 and TRBJ2-7, with D perhaps matching TRBD2 (5 bases). Germline lookup yields CDR1 MNHEY and CDR2 SMNVEV (reference sequence). V was pared by 4 bases and J by 5 bases, with 21 bases between. CDR3 length equals 16 residues. CDR3 nucleotide sequence: TGTGCCAGCAGTTCGCGAAACCCGACTATCAGGAACGAGCAGTACTTC. As protein: CASSSRNPTIRNEQYF.

The J gene is TRBJ2-7, the V gene TRBV19, with 9 nucleotides matching TRBD2. J lost 4 bases, V lost 1 base, and 8 bases had no gene match. The germline gives CDR1 LNHDA, CDR2 SQIVND (reference sequence). The CDR3 length is 16 residues. In DNA form, the CDR3 reads TGTGCCAGTAGTATAGGCTGGCCTAGCGGGAAATACGAGCAGTACTTC. This codes for CASSIGWPSGKYEQYF.

This clone has only a few counts. The J gene is TRBJ1-6, the V gene TRBV9; a weak D match, TRBD1 (5 bases). The germline gives CDR1 SGDLS, CDR2 YYNGEE. This CDR3 has 15 residues. V lost 0 bases to trimming and J lost 7 bases, with 11 bases between them. This CDR3 reads CASSVGPGPNSPLHF. The CDR3 region has the DNA TGTGCCAGCAGCGTAGGTCCAGGGCCGAATTCACCCCTCCACTTT.

The rearrangement joins TRBV28 to TRBJ2-5; 9 bases align to TRBD2. The CDR3 loop spans 11 amino acids. Germline CDR1 reads MDHEN; CDR2 reads SYDVKM. V lost 5 bases to trimming and J lost 12 bases; unmatched junction nucleotides: 4. This chain's CDR3 is CASSARLAEYF. In DNA, the CDR3 is TGTGCCAGCAGTGCCAGACTAGCGGAGTACTTC.

The V and J genes are TRBV19 and TRBJ2-1, with D tentatively TRBD2 (5 bases). The germline CDR1 and CDR2 sequences are LNHDA and SQIVND (reference sequence). V was clipped by 3 bases and J by 7 bases, with 7 bases between them. CDR3 length equals 12 residues. CDR3 loop: CASSIRRNEQFF. The DNA of the CDR3 is TGTGCCAGTAGTATCAGGAGGAATGAGCAGTTCTTC.

This clone was detected only once. The chain combines TRBV2 with TRBJ1-1; D is perhaps TRBD1 (6 bases). Trimming removed 5 bases at V and 4 bases at J, with 17 bases between. Germline assignment: CDR1 SNHLY and CDR2 FYNNEI. This CDR3 has 15 amino acids. CDR3 sequence (DNA): TGTGCCAGCAGTACAACAGGGATTGAGGGCACTGAAGCTTTCTTT. Encoded protein: CASSTTGIEGTEAFF.

The chain recombines TRBV3-1 (or the pseudogene TRBV3-2) with TRBJ1-1; 10 nucleotides align to TRBD1. CDR1 is LGHDT and CDR2 is YNNKEL in the germline V gene (reference sequence). The CDR3 is made up of 17 amino acids. Trimming took 4 bases from V and 4 from J; bases not matched to a gene: 12. The CDR3 sequence is CASSPDRGLGWSTEAFF. The CDR3 bases are TGTGCCAGCAGCCCAGACAGGGGGCTAGGGTGGAGCACTGAAGCTTTCTTT.